This TCR beta chain was identified in a study of T cells in Graves' hyperthyroidism and ophthalmopathy. Study-wide background: Sampling of peripheral blood happened at initial diagnosis, prior to any treatment. Points from the study as a whole: Most thyroid-expanded clonotypes above 0.001 were also found in blood.

Thyroid ultrasound and orbital computed tomography, with clinical symptoms and serum thyroxine and TRAb, informed diagnoses. A roughly 9.3 ml volume of fresh peripheral blood provided the PBMCs. Amplified TCR beta CDR3 regions derived from RNA transcripts. First-round RT-PCR of the TCR CDR3 relied on the HTBI primer set. TCRdb itself ran the multiplex PCR reads through MiXCR, one entry per CDR3 protein. The sample yields fewer than 700,000 distinct CDR3 sequences, roughly 18% seen once. This CDR3 comprises 18 residues. The ends lost 5 bases at V and 6 bases at J; junction bases unmatched: 16. Germline CDR1 reads SGHTA; CDR2 reads FQGTGA. With regard to this clonotype: Its antigen is currently unknown.

This sequence was found in a woman aged 18-29 years with Graves' ophthalmopathy. V gene TRBV7-3 combines with J gene TRBJ2-1, with TRBD1 matching over 10 bases. The sample was blood. DNA of the CDR3: TGTGCCAGCAGCCCATCCGGGACAGGGGTGCAAGGAGGCAATGAGCAGTTCTTC. It codes for CASSPSGTGVQGGNEQFF.